A selection of T cell receptor beta chains follows, all from one sample in a study of shared clonotypes between healthy human individuals. Produced via immunoSEQ multiplex PCR; TCRdb's table is partial and in-frame only. The sample records 1,500,000 or so clones, roughly 96% being singletons. Sequenced sample: naive CD4+ T cells sorted from blood. The origin of the receptors is a man aged 25 to 40 in good health. The conserved cysteine and the conserved F or W are not part of the CDR3 here. Each record gives: V gene, J gene, clone size, D gene, CDR3 protein. The D gene is left open where the match is weak. Clone size is given for some rows only: seen once, a few or many times, or a class if the clone is expanded.

V: TRBV5-1; J: TRBJ1-1; size: few; D: NA; CDR3: ASSLDRPGTEAF
V: TRBV13; J: TRBJ2-1; size: NA; D: NA; CDR3: ASSFTVRQHNEQF
V: TRBV5-1; J: TRBJ2-5; size: NA; D: NA; CDR3: ASSQTGTFVGGTQY
V: TRBV6-6; J: TRBJ2-7; size: NA; D: NA; CDR3: ASSFTRQAGSYEQY
V: TRBV11-2; J: TRBJ2-5; size: NA; D: NA; CDR3: ASSIGETQY
V: TRBV20-1; J: TRBJ2-1; size: once; D: NA; CDR3: RATDYNEQF
V: TRBV10-1; J: TRBJ2-2; size: NA; D: TRBD1; CDR3: ASRRDRANTGELF
V: TRBV18; J: TRBJ2-2; size: once; D: NA; CDR3: ASSPLPTGSRLGTGELF
V: TRBV20-1; J: TRBJ2-3; size: NA; D: NA; CDR3: SARDPATQY
V: TRBV2; J: TRBJ2-1; size: NA; D: TRBD1; CDR3: ASRQGRALRYEQF
V: TRBV30; J: TRBJ1-2; size: NA; D: NA; CDR3: AWSVVNGGYT
V: TRBV7-8; J: TRBJ2-3; size: NA; D: NA; CDR3: ASTLDSPTDTQY
V: TRBV9; J: TRBJ2-1; size: NA; D: TRBD1; CDR3: ASSPRPGQGGEQF
V: TRBV6-5; J: TRBJ1-2; size: NA; D: TRBD1; CDR3: ASRYRGLNYGYT
V: TRBV5-1; J: TRBJ1-5; size: NA; D: NA; CDR3: ASSLGLDNQPQH
V: TRBV5-1; J: TRBJ2-7; size: NA; D: TRBD1; CDR3: ASSFAGQGVDEQY
V: TRBV10-3; J: TRBJ1-1; size: NA; D: TRBD1; CDR3: AITGTGGNTEAF
V: TRBV6-5; J: TRBJ1-2; size: NA; D: TRBD1; CDR3: ASSYRRQGGYT
V: TRBV6-5; J: TRBJ2-7; size: NA; D: TRBD2; CDR3: ASSSGTSRFYEQY
V: TRBV27; J: TRBJ2-2; size: once; D: NA; CDR3: ASSLSPTPTGELF
V: TRBV5-1; J: TRBJ2-4; size: NA; D: NA; CDR3: ASSFGLAVRAKNIQY
V: TRBV11-2; J: TRBJ2-3; size: NA; D: NA; CDR3: ASSLEFTDTQY
V: TRBV2; J: TRBJ2-7; size: NA; D: TRBD1; CDR3: ASNPRDRGPREQY
V: TRBV2; J: TRBJ1-1; size: NA; D: TRBD1; CDR3: ASSGQGWVTEAF
V: TRBV9; J: TRBJ2-1; size: NA; D: NA; CDR3: ASSFPGERHNEQF
V: TRBV4-1; J: TRBJ2-1; size: NA; D: NA; CDR3: ASSRHVYNEQF
V: TRBV9; J: TRBJ2-1; size: NA; D: NA; CDR3: ASSASGEQF
V: TRBV10-3; J: TRBJ2-1; size: NA; D: NA; CDR3: ASAPQGGGSYNEQF
V: TRBV6-4; J: TRBJ2-3; size: NA; D: NA; CDR3: ASSGGLGGDTQY
V: TRBV27; J: TRBJ2-1; size: NA; D: NA; CDR3: ASRKTGFTEQF
V: TRBV6-5; J: TRBJ2-1; size: NA; D: TRBD1; CDR3: ASSYTGQGVHNEQF
V: TRBV11-2; J: TRBJ2-3; size: NA; D: NA; CDR3: ASSLAGTQY
V: TRBV2; J: TRBJ2-5; size: NA; D: TRBD1; CDR3: ASRGRDRGETQY
V: TRBV5-1; J: TRBJ1-1; size: NA; D: NA; CDR3: ASSLRGGGIPTEAF
V: TRBV6-5; J: TRBJ1-2; size: NA; D: TRBD1; CDR3: ASSYRTGDGYT
V: TRBV10-3; J: TRBJ1-1; size: NA; D: TRBD1; CDR3: AISEFRDRGF